These 21 T cell receptor beta chains came from one sample sequenced in a study of blood T cells in healthy people across ages. A second PCR, run for about 7 to 11 cycles, used a sample-barcoded 5' primer plus a J-beta primer mix. TCRdb re-called the 5' RACE reads through MiXCR, storing one row per CDR3 protein. Among about 800,000 distinct CDR3 sequences listed, around half were seen once. Input material: blood. These receptors came from a man at least 80 years old in good health.

The genes are TRBV5-1 and TRBJ2-3; 10 bases are a match to TRBD2. The CDR3 has 16 residues. The germline V gene has CDR1 SGHRS and CDR2 YFSETQ. The V and J ends lost 2 bases and 1 base, in that order; junction bases with no gene match: 4. The CDR3 DNA reads as TGCGCCAGCAGCTTAATAGCGGGGGGACGCACAGATACGCAGTATTTT. Amino acid sequence: CASSLIAGGRTDTQYF.

This clonotype was recorded once. This chain connects TRBV29-1 to TRBJ2-5; a possible D gene is TRBD1 (5 bases). The length of the CDR3 is 13 residues. CDR1 is SQVTM, CDR2 ANQGSEA, per germline. V was pared by 7 bases and J by 0 bases, with 12 bases between. The CDR3 here is CSGNQGNQETQYF. The CDR3 DNA reads TGCAGCGGAAACCAGGGTAACCAAGAGACCCAGTACTTC.

The chain joins TRBV4-2 to TRBJ2-4; no firm D call. Trimming took off 0 bases at V and 7 bases at J, with 7 bases between the two ends. The CDR3 is 13 amino acids. CDR1 LGHNA and CDR2 YNFKEQ come from the germline V gene. CDR3 bases: TGTGCCAGCAGCCAAGATCTTGGTAACATTCAGTACTTC. Its translation is CASSQDLGNIQYF.

This clonotype was seen a few times. V and J are TRBV19 and TRBJ1-5; D may be TRBD1 (6 bases). V lost 3 bases and J 3 bases, leaving 24 bases between the germline ends. Looked up from germline, CDR1 is LNHDA and CDR2 is SQIVND (reference sequence). CDR3 size: 19 residues. CDR3 region: CASSIRGTGQATPNQPQHF. The CDR3 region has the DNA TGTGCCAGTAGTATCAGGGGTACGGGGCAGGCCACCCCCAATCAGCCCCAGCATTTT.

The J gene is TRBJ1-6, the V gene TRBV28; D unresolved. The CDR3 extends over 14 amino acids. V was clipped by 2 bases and J by 8 bases, with 10 bases between them. CDR1 and CDR2 (germline): MDHEN, SYDVKM. CDR3 nucleotide sequence: TGTGCCAGCAGTTTAAGTCCTCGTGATTCACCCCTCCACTTT. Translating gives CASSLSPRDSPLHF.

This clonotype has only a few counts. The DNA of the CDR3 is TGTGCCAGCAGCTTAATAGGACAGGGGCCCTACGAGCAGTACTTC. Its protein product is CASSLIGQGPYEQYF. The V gene is TRBV11-3, the J gene TRBJ2-7, with 9 bases identical to TRBD1. V shed 2 bases and J 2 bases; nucleotides not matched to a gene: 4. The germline V gene has CDR1 SGHNT and CDR2 YENEEA. This CDR3 is 15 amino acids long.

Only a few counts were recorded for this clonotype. V is TRBV11-1 and J is TRBJ2-7; 8 bases are a match to TRBD2. Germline assignment: CDR1 SGHAT and CDR2 FQDESV (reference sequence). The CDR3 length is 18 residues. The trim removed 1 base at V and 0 bases at J, leaving 11 bases unmatched. CDR3 in DNA: TGTGCCAGCAGCTTAGTGGTGGCGGGAGGCCCGTTCTCCTACGAGCAGTACTTC. Its translation is CASSLVVAGGPFSYEQYF.

The J gene is TRBJ1-5, the V gene TRBV25-1, with TRBD1 matching 9 bases. Looked up from germline, CDR1 is MGHDK and CDR2 is SYGVNS. The CDR3 runs 15 residues. V shed 3 bases and J 5 bases; nucleotides not matched to a gene: 5. CDR3: CASSEGQGPYQPQHF. In DNA form, the CDR3 reads TGTGCCAGCAGTGAGGGACAGGGCCCCTATCAGCCCCAGCATTTT.

The chain uses TRBV14 and TRBJ2-1; D not resolved. Germline CDR1 is SGHDN and CDR2 is FVKESK. The germline V and J ends were trimmed by 3 bases and 3 bases, with 12 bases remaining between them. The CDR3 sequence is 15 residues long. CDR3 DNA: TGTGCCAGCAGCCAGGATTTTTCAGGCTACAATGAGCAGTTCTTC. It codes for CASSQDFSGYNEQFF.

This clonotype was found many times. The J gene is TRBJ2-1, the V gene TRBV12-3 or TRBV12-4; 10 positions match TRBD1. This CDR3 is 13 amino acids long. J gave up 6 bases and V 7 bases, and 3 bases lay outside the gene matches. Written as DNA, the CDR3 is TGTGCCAGCACCCGGACAGGGGGCAATGAGCAGTTCTTC. Amino acids: CASTRTGGNEQFF.

This chain joins TRBV20-1 and TRBJ2-1; 10 bases align to TRBD2. There are 13 residues in the CDR3. J gave up 10 bases and V 5 bases, and 8 bases lay outside the gene matches. CDR1 is DFQATT and CDR2 is SNEGSKA in the germline V gene (reference sequence). CDR3: CSAAQAGGQEQFF. CDR3 bases: TGCAGTGCTGCCCAAGCGGGGGGGCAAGAGCAGTTCTTC.

This clonotype has a handful of counts. The V gene is TRBV7-9, the J gene TRBJ1-4, with D perhaps matching TRBD1 (5 bases). The CDR3 is 11 residues long. In germline, CDR1 is SEHNR, CDR2 FQNEAQ (reference sequence). The germline V and J ends were trimmed by 1 base and 11 bases, with 5 bases remaining between them. The CDR3 region has the DNA TGTGCCAGCAGCTTAGGGGACAAACTGTTTTTT. It codes for CASSLGDKLFF.

CDR3 in DNA: TGCGCCAGCAGCTTGGCCGGGTCAACTAGCGGGTACAATGAGCAGTTCTTC. Translating it yields CASSLAGSTSGYNEQFF. The genes are TRBV5-1 and TRBJ2-1, with 9 bases lining up with TRBD2. The germline CDR1 and CDR2 sequences are SGHRS and YFSETQ. The CDR3 contains 17 residues. J was trimmed by 4 bases and V by 0 bases; bases with no gene match: 8.

This rearrangement joins TRBV7-2 to TRBJ2-7; 7 nucleotides align to TRBD1. Germline V gene data show CDR1 as SGHTA and CDR2 as FQGNSA. CDR3 length: 14 residues. J gave up 2 bases and V 3 bases, and 4 bases lay outside the gene matches. CDR3 region: CASSLGDSPYEQYF. CDR3 sequence (DNA): TGTGCCAGCAGCTTGGGGGACAGCCCCTACGAGCAGTACTTC.

In its sample, this clonotype was seen many times. The CDR3 spells CSVGDGKNSPLHF. CDR3 sequence (DNA): TGCAGCGTGGGGGACGGTAAAAATTCACCCCTCCACTTT. The chain is built from TRBV29-1 and TRBJ1-6; the D gene is possibly TRBD1 (5 bases). This CDR3 comprises 13 residues. Germline V CDR1 and CDR2: SQVTM, ANQGSEA. Trimming shortened V by 6 bases and J by 7 bases, and 13 bases separated the two germline ends.

This sequence joins TRBV5-1 and TRBJ2-5; 11 positions agree with TRBD2. The DNA end is more similar to TRBJ2-7, so the J call may be wrong. The CDR3 spans 18 residues. CDR1 is SGHRS and CDR2 is YFSETQ in the germline V gene. The CDR3 bases are TGCGCCAGCAGCTTGGAACTAGCGGGAGAGGGGGTCTCCTACGAGCAGTACTTC. As protein: CASSLELAGEGVSYEQYF.

The V and J genes are TRBV19 and TRBJ2-1; 7 nucleotides align to TRBD2. The CDR3 spans 15 residues. Trimming took 5 bases from V and 3 from J; bases not matched to a gene: 7. Germline V gene sequence: CDR1 LNHDA, CDR2 SQIVND (reference sequence). The CDR3, as DNA: TGTGCCAGTAGTGGGGGGGGAGGTTACTACAATGAGCAGTTCTTC. Amino acid sequence: CASSGGGGYYNEQFF. Full variable domain (remainder filled in from reference TRBV19 and TRBJ2-1): DGGITQSPKYLFRKEGQNVTLSCEQNLNHDAMYWYRQDPGQGLRLIYYSQIVNDFQKGDIAEGYSVSREKKESFPLTVTSAQKNPTAFYLCASSGGGGYYNEQFFGPGTRLTVL.

The CDR3 sequence is CASSSNEIYGYTF. The CDR3 DNA reads TGTGCCAGCAGTTCGAACGAGATCTATGGCTACACCTTC. This sequence joins TRBV28 and TRBJ1-2; D gene uncertain. V lost 4 bases and J lost 4, with 10 bases in between. CDR3 length: 13 residues. In germline, CDR1 is MDHEN, CDR2 SYDVKM.

In this sample, this clonotype turned up many times. The gene calls are TRBV12-3 or TRBV12-4 and TRBJ2-1, with D tentatively TRBD1 (6 bases). The CDR3 totals 12 residues. Trimming removed 6 bases at V and 10 bases at J, with 13 bases between. The CDR3 DNA follows: TGTGCCAGCAGCCGGACAGCCCTAGAGCAGTTCTTC. This encodes CASSRTALEQFF.

A few counts support this clonotype. V and J are TRBV20-1 and TRBJ2-1; 9 nucleotides line up with TRBD2. Germline V gene lookup returns CDR1 DFQATT and CDR2 SNEGSKA (reference sequence). The CDR3 extends over 12 amino acids. Trimming cost V 7 bases and J 9 bases; bases outside gene matches: 7. The CDR3 sequence is CSVVAGESEQFF. The CDR3 DNA reads TGCAGTGTCGTAGCGGGAGAAAGTGAGCAGTTCTTC.

The chain combines TRBV9 with TRBJ2-1; TRBD2 agrees at 8 bases. The CDR3 length is 15 residues. CDR1 is SGDLS, CDR2 YYNGEE, per germline. Trimming took 2 bases from V and 5 from J; bases not matched to a gene: 6. The CDR3 reads CASSVGLGGNNEQFF. The CDR3 coding sequence is TGTGCCAGCAGCGTGGGACTAGGGGGGAACAATGAGCAGTTCTTC.